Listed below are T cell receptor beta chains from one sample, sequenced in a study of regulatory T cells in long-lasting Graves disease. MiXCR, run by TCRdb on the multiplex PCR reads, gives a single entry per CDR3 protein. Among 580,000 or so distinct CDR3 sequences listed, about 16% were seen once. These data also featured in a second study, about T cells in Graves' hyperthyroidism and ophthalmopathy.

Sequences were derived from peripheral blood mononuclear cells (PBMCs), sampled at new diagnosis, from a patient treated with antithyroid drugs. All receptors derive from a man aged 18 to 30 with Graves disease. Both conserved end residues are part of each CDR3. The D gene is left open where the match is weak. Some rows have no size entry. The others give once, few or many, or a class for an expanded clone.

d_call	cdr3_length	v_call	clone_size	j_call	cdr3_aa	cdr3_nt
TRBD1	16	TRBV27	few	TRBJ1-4	CAGAPGQGALDEKLFF	TGTGCCGGAGCCCCGGGACAGGGGGCGTTAGATGAAAAACTGTTTTTT
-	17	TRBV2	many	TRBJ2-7	CASSAPVQGFGSYEQYF	TGTGCCAGCAGTGCCCCCGTTCAGGGGTTTGGTTCCTACGAGCAGTACTTC
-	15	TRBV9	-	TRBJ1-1	CASSVVSGGDTEAFF	TGTGCCAGCAGCGTAGTTTCAGGCGGGGACACTGAAGCTTTCTTT
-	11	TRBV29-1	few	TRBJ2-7	CSVTGRGEQYF	TGCAGCGTTACCGGTAGGGGCGAGCAGTACTTC
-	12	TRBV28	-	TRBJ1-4	CASQVRWEKLFF	TGTGCCAGCCAGGTTCGATGGGAAAAACTGTTTTTT
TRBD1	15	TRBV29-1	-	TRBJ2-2	CSVAAAGGRTGELFF	TGCAGCGTTGCGGCGGCAGGGGGAAGGACGGGGGAGCTGTTTTTT
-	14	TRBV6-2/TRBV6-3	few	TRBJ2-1	CASTGTTTGREQFF	TGTGCCAGCACCGGGACAACCACCGGCCGGGAGCAGTTCTTC
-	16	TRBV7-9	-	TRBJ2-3	CASSAGTQRSTDTQYF	TGTGCCAGCAGCGCCGGGACTCAGCGTAGCACAGATACGCAGTATTTT
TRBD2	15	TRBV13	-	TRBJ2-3	CASSLPGGSADTQYF	TGTGCCAGCAGCTTGCCCGGCGGGAGCGCAGATACGCAGTATTTT
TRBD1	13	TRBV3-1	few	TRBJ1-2	CASSSQGAPGYTF	TGTGCCAGCAGTTCGCAGGGGGCCCCTGGCTACACCTTC
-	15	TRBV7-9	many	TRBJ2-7	CASSTVWEANYEQYF	TGTGCCAGCAGCACAGTTTGGGAGGCAAACTACGAGCAGTACTTC
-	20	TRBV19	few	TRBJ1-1	CASSIDLFGGREYMNTEAFF	TGTGCCAGTAGTATAGATCTATTCGGGGGGCGCGAGTACATGAACACTGAAGCTTTCTTT
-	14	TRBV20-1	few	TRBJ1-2	CSAQQPQGGYGYTF	TGCAGTGCCCAACAGCCCCAGGGCGGCTATGGCTACACCTTC
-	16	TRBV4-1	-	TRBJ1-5	CASSQDGGGSNQPQHF	TGCGCCAGCAGCCAAGATGGGGGGGGTAGCAATCAGCCCCAGCATTTT
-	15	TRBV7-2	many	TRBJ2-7	CASSWDNPPHYEQYF	TGTGCCAGCAGCTGGGATAACCCTCCCCACTACGAGCAGTACTTC
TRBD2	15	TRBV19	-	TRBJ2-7	CAGLGLAGPDYEQYF	TGTGCCGGCCTGGGACTAGCGGGACCCGACTACGAGCAGTACTTC
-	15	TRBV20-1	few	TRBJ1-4	CSAPRSRTRGEKLFF	TGCAGTGCCCCACGGTCCCGGACGAGGGGTGAAAAACTGTTTTTT
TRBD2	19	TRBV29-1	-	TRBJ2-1	CSALSRGWRGGRSYNEQFF	TGCAGCGCCCTCTCCCGGGGGTGGCGGGGGGGCCGGTCCTACAATGAGCAGTTCTTC
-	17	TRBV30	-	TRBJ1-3	CAWSEGSGGFSGNTIYF	TGTGCCTGGAGTGAGGGTAGTGGGGGGTTCTCTGGAAACACCATATATTTT
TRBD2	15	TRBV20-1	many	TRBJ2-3	CSAPQQREGGDTQYF	TGCAGTGCTCCTCAGCAGCGGGAGGGAGGCGATACGCAGTATTTT
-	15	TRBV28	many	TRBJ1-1	CASSFFDRMNTEAFF	TGTGCCAGCAGTTTTTTCGACCGTATGAACACTGAAGCTTTCTTT
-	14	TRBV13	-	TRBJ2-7	CASSLTGYPYEQYF	TGTGCCAGCAGCCTGACAGGATACCCCTACGAGCAGTACTTC
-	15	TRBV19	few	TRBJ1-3	CASSSRLVSGNTIYF	TGTGCCAGTAGTTCCAGACTCGTCTCTGGAAACACCATATATTTT
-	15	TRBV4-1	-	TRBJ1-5	CASSQDRREGQPQHF	TGCGCCAGCAGCCAAGATAGGAGGGAAGGCCAGCCCCAGCATTTT
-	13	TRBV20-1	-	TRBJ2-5	CSAKRTDQETQYF	TGCAGTGCTAAACGGACGGACCAAGAGACCCAGTACTTC
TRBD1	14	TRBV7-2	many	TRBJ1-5	CASSLGQGEGSQHF	TGTGCCAGCAGCCTTGGACAGGGAGAGGGTTCCCAGCATTTT
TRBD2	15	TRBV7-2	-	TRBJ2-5	CASSSVAGWLETQYF	TGTGCCAGCAGCTCCGTAGCGGGATGGTTAGAGACCCAGTACTTC
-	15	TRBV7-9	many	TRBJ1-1	CASSLGGGPNTEAFF	TGTGCCAGCAGCCTAGGAGGGGGACCGAACACTGAAGCTTTCTTT
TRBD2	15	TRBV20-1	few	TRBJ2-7	CSAREGSGSSYEQYF	TGCAGTGCTAGAGAAGGGAGCGGGAGCTCGTACGAGCAGTACTTC
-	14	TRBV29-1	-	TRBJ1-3	CSVDGKGSGNTIYF	TGCAGCGTTGATGGGAAGGGCTCTGGAAACACCATATATTTT
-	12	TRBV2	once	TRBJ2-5	CASKRVGETQYF	TGTGCCAGCAAGAGGGTTGGAGAGACCCAGTACTTC
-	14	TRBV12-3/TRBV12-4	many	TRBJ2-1	CASSLSGSRNEQFF	TGTGCCAGCAGTTTAAGTGGGAGTAGAAATGAGCAGTTCTTC
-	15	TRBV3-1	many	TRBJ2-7	CASSQEGHTSNEQYF	TGTGCCAGCAGCCAAGAAGGGCATACCAGCAACGAGCAGTACTTC
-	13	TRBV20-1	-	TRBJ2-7	CSASRDGPYEQYF	TGCAGTGCTAGCAGGGACGGACCCTACGAGCAGTACTTC
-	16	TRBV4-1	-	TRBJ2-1	CASSQDWGSSYNEQFF	TGCGCCAGCAGCCAAGACTGGGGGAGCTCCTACAATGAGCAGTTCTTC
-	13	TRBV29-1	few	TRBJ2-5	CSGGEQGPETQYF	TGCAGCGGGGGGGAACAGGGTCCGGAGACCCAGTACTTC
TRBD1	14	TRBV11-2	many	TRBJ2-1	CASSSNRGYNEQFF	TGTGCCAGCAGCTCAAACAGGGGATACAATGAGCAGTTCTTC
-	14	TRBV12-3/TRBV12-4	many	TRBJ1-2	CASTARRGVAGYTF	TGTGCCAGCACCGCTAGACGGGGCGTGGCTGGCTACACCTTC
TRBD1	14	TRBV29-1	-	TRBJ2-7	CSGVGTESSYEQCF	TGCAGCGGGGTCGGGACAGAGAGCTCCTACGAGCAGTGCTTC
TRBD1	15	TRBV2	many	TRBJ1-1	CASSYPGQGNTEAFF	TGTGCCAGCAGTTACCCGGGACAGGGGAACACTGAAGCTTTCTTT
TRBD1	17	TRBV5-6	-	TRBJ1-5	CASSLEAKGAGNQPQHF	TGCGCCAGCAGCCTGGAGGCAAAGGGGGCAGGCAATCAGCCCCAGCATTTT
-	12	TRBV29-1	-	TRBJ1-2	CSAPGQNYGYTF	TGCAGCGCCCCTGGACAGAACTATGGCTACACCTTC
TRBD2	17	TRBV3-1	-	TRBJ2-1	CASSQGGASGRMDEQFF	TGTGCCAGCAGCCAAGGGGGGGCTAGCGGGAGAATGGATGAGCAGTTCTTC
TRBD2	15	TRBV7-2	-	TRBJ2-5	CASTQLAGSGETQYF	TGTGCCAGCACCCAATTAGCGGGAAGCGGGGAGACCCAGTACTTC
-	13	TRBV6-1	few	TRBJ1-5	CASSEGSNQPQHF	TGTGCCAGCAGTGAGGGAAGCAATCAGCCCCAGCATTTT
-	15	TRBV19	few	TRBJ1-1	CASSIGGRPNTEAFF	TGTGCCAGTAGTATTGGGGGACGGCCGAACACTGAAGCTTTCTTT
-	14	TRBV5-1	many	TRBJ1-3	CASSPRPGGNTIYF	TGCGCCAGCAGCCCGAGGCCAGGGGGAAACACCATATATTTT
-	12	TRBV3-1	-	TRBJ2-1	CASSQGAGEQFF	TGTGCCAGCAGCCAAGGGGCCGGTGAGCAGTTCTTC
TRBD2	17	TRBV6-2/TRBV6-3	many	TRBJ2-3	CASSYSYAGGPADTQYF	TGTGCCAGCAGTTACTCGTACGCGGGAGGGCCCGCAGATACGCAGTATTTT
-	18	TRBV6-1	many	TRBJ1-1	CASSDGPGQVLMNTEAFF	TGTGCCAGCAGTGACGGCCCGGGACAAGTTCTCATGAACACTGAAGCTTTCTTT
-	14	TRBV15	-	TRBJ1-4	CATSREGGWEKLFF	TGTGCCACCAGCAGAGAAGGCGGCTGGGAAAAACTGTTTTTT
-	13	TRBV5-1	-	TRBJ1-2	CASNPGAAVGYTF	TGTGCCAGTAATCCAGGGGCGGCAGTTGGCTACACCTTC
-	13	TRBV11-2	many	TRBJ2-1	CASSLDPYNEQFF	TGTGCCAGCAGCTTAGATCCTTACAATGAGCAGTTCTTC
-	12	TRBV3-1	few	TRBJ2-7	CASSQTAHEQYF	TGTGCCAGCAGCCAGACCGCTCACGAGCAGTACTTC
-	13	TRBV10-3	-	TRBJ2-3	CAITGVRSDTQYF	TGTGCCATCACCGGGGTTCGGTCAGATACGCAGTATTTT